What follows is one T cell receptor (beta chain) and its context. The CDR3 runs to 15 residues. J lost 5 bases, V lost 2 bases, and 5 bases had no gene match. Germline V gene lookup returns CDR1 MNHEY and CDR2 SMNVEV (reference sequence). This entry is derived from a study of technical replicates of blood from a handful of donors. Assay used: immunoSEQ multiplex PCR; TCRdb lists only in-frame clones, some missing. The sample consists of 75,000 to 100,000 clones, approximately 95% of them appearing once. The sample comprised T cells isolated from PBMCs. The chain links TRBV27 to TRBJ2-2, with TRBD2 matching over 7 bases. The sequence came from a human donor in good health. The CDR3 nucleotides read TGTGCCAGCAGTTTAGTGCAGGGACTAACCGGGGAGCTGTTTTTT. Translated: CASSLVQGLTGELFF.